These T cell receptor beta chains were read from a single sample in a study of cytomegalovirus exposure and HLA in healthy donors. Using immunoSEQ multiplex PCR, the repertoire was profiled, and TCRdb retains in-frame clones only, with some absent. The sample carries over 100,000 clones, over 60% recorded once. The specimen was PBMCs. These receptors all come from a male donor in good health and CMV-seropositive. CDR3s include the opening cysteine and the closing phenylalanine or tryptophan.

v_gene: TRBV19; j_gene: TRBJ2-7; CDR3aa: CASSTRQGPNYEQYF
v_gene: TRBV7-6; j_gene: TRBJ1-4; CDR3aa: CASSLVSGEKLFF
v_gene: TRBV27; j_gene: TRBJ2-3; CDR3aa: CASSSQGARWDTQYF
v_gene: TRBV6-4; j_gene: TRBJ2-2; CDR3aa: CASTRDYNTGELFF
v_gene: TRBV5-4; j_gene: TRBJ2-1; CDR3aa: CASSLGGSLYTNEQFF
v_gene: TRBV9; j_gene: .; CDR3aa: CASSVEGQGGEQYF
v_gene: TRBV5-6; j_gene: TRBJ1-2; CDR3aa: CASSFPGGLGYGYTF
v_gene: TRBV19; j_gene: TRBJ2-1; CDR3aa: CASSIWTSGRQNEQFF
v_gene: TRBV28; j_gene: TRBJ1-1; CDR3aa: CASSFRTVNTEAFF
v_gene: TRBV30; j_gene: TRBJ2-3; CDR3aa: CAWSATSGGTTDTQYF
v_gene: TRBV5-8; j_gene: TRBJ1-4; CDR3aa: CASSLSPVLGEKLFF
v_gene: TRBV15; j_gene: TRBJ2-5; CDR3aa: CATSRDGGLETQYF
v_gene: TRBV14; j_gene: TRBJ2-6; CDR3aa: CASSQRGQWVGSGANVLTF
v_gene: TRBV10-3; j_gene: TRBJ2-7; CDR3aa: CAISDPASGLSYEQYF
v_gene: TRBV7-6; j_gene: TRBJ1-4; CDR3aa: CASSLGTASNEKLFF
v_gene: TRBV5-4; j_gene: TRBJ2-1; CDR3aa: CASSSSGPNSYNEQFF
v_gene: TRBV7-6; j_gene: TRBJ2-2; CDR3aa: CASSPLAGTSAGELFF
v_gene: TRBV11-2; j_gene: TRBJ1-3; CDR3aa: CASSLDRGRRNTIYF
v_gene: TRBV28; j_gene: TRBJ2-6; CDR3aa: CASSPGLAGPPSGANVLTF
v_gene: TRBV5-8; j_gene: TRBJ2-1; CDR3aa: CASSMGLAGGIEQFF
v_gene: TRBV6-5; j_gene: TRBJ2-7; CDR3aa: CASSPRGEAGYEQYF
v_gene: TRBV7-9; j_gene: TRBJ1-2; CDR3aa: CASSLGAGKYGYTF
v_gene: TRBV7-9; j_gene: TRBJ1-1; CDR3aa: CAGQGGTEAFF
v_gene: TRBV7-9; j_gene: TRBJ1-1; CDR3aa: CASSFSGQGVTEAFF